The sample holds a few counts of the clone carrying this TCR beta chain. This specimen comes from a study of blood T cell repertoires in COVID-19. The germline V gene encodes CDR1 SNHLY and CDR2 FYNNEI. The length of the CDR3 is 14 residues. The V and J ends lost 6 bases and 3 bases, in that order; junction bases with no gene match: 8. The method was immunoSEQ multiplex PCR; TCRdb's version includes in-frame clones alone and lacks a portion of them. The sample carries 130,000 to 150,000 clones, roughly 86% recorded once. Sequences were obtained from peripheral blood. The gene calls are TRBV2 and TRBJ2-7, with 7 bases fitting TRBD2. The source is a man in his fifties with active or convalescent COVID-19. The CDR3 DNA reads TGTGCCAGCAGACAGACTAGCATCGTCTACGAGCAGTACTTC. It is translated as CASRQTSIVYEQYF.